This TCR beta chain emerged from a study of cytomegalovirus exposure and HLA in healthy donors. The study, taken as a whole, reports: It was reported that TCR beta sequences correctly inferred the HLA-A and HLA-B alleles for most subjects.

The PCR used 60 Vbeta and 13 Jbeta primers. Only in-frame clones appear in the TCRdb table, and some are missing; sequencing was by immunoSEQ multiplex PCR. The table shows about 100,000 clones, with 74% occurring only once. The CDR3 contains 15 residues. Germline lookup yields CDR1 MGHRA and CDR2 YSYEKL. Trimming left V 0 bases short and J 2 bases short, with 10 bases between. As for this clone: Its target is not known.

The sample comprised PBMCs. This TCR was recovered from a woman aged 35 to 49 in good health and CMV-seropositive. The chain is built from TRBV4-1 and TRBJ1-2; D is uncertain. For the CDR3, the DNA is TGCGCCAGCAGCCAAGATTATCAGTGGAACTATGGCTACACCTTC. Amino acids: CASSQDYQWNYGYTF.